Included here is one T cell receptor (beta chain) sequence, with context. These data belong to a study of blood T cell repertoires in COVID-19. The wider study: Samples of COVID-19 (acute and convalescent) were obtained from the United States, Italy and Spain. The cDNA or gDNA used as material had been derived from T cells, B-cell-depleted T cells, or PBMCs.

Germline V lookup: CDR1 LNHDA, CDR2 SQIVND (reference sequence). Trimming pared 10 bases from V and 1 base from J, leaving 13 bases between. The length of the CDR3 is 13 residues. Per the authors' pipeline: Amplification with reference gene primers provided the estimates of nucleated cell counts. Profiling relied on immunoSEQ multiplex PCR, and the TCRdb table lists in-frame clones only, not all of them. The DNA gave D and trimming, while V, J and clone size come from that table. Here the sample spans over 200,000 clones, over 65% being singletons. The clonotype was recovered from a woman in her seventies with active or convalescent COVID-19. V and J are TRBV19 and TRBJ1-1, with D unclear. The sequencing sample was made of peripheral blood. CDR3 in DNA: TGTGCCACCGAGAGGGCAGCGAACACTGAAGCTTTCTTT. This translates into CATERAANTEAFF.